Given below is one TCR beta chain in context. This specimen comes from a study of tumour-infiltrating T cells in Burkitt lymphoma. Whole-study context: Repertoire clonality predicted overall and progression-free survival.

Using immunoSEQ multiplex PCR, the repertoire was profiled, and TCRdb retains in-frame clones only, with some absent. The sample lists approximately 15,000 clones, 80% occurring once. The CDR3 has 13 amino acids. Germline trimming cut 11 bases from V and 1 base from J; bases unmatched to any gene: 7. Germline values: CDR1 ENHRY, CDR2 SYGVKD. The sequencing input was tumor tissue. The chain carries TRBV10-3 and TRBJ2-7, with TRBD1 matching 8 bases. The receptor's source is a human donor with diffuse large B-cell lymphoma. The CDR3 nucleotides are TGTGCCTCGAACAGGGGGACTTCCTACGAGCAGTACTTC. This gives the protein CASNRGTSYEQYF.